This T cell receptor beta chain stems from a study of control samples from healthy donors and cancer patients. The protocol was immunoSEQ multiplex PCR, while the TCRdb copy is restricted to in-frame clones and leaves out a portion. The table lists some 120,000 clones, 75% to 95% of them singletons, with about 2.6% in the top ten. This CDR3 is 15 amino acids long. Germline loops: CDR1 SNHLY, CDR2 FYNNEI. Trimming took 5 bases from V and 6 from J; bases not matched to a gene: 7. The sequence derives from a young man in good health. The chain has TRBV2 and TRBJ1-6, with 7 positions matching TRBD1. The sample was blood. The CDR3 nucleotides read TGTGCCAGCAGTCCACGACAGGGAACTAATTCACCCCTCCACTTT. Encoded protein: CASSPRQGTNSPLHF. The full variable domain, its missing parts supplied by reference TRBV2 and TRBJ1-6, is EPEVTQTPSHQVTQMGQEVILRCVPISNHLYFYWYRQILGQKVEFLVSFYNNEISEKSEIFDDQFSVERPDGSNFTLKIRSTKLEDSAMYFCASSPRQGTNSPLHFGNGTRLTVT.